This T cell receptor beta chain was retrieved from a study of Ad26.COV2.S vaccination and SARS-CoV-2 variants. Overall study findings and caveats: Greater spike-specific TCR breadth was seen in vaccine recipients than in placebo recipients.

A remark on this clone: Its antigen is as yet unknown.

Sample treatment: around 19 received Ad26.COV2.S at low or high dose, single or two shots; several received placebo; per-sample allocation not given. Following the first vaccine or placebo injection, samples were taken on day 63. In germline, CDR1 is MDHEN, CDR2 SYDVKM. This CDR3 is built from 14 residues. V shed 5 bases and J shed 3 bases, with 14 bases lying between them. Generated by immunoSEQ multiplex PCR, the TCRdb table keeps only in-frame clones and is missing some. The table records hundreds of thousands of clones, 80% to 95% of them present only once. The sample was peripheral blood, taken in a trial of Ad26.COV2.S vaccine versus placebo. The V call is TRBV28, the J call TRBJ2-7; tentative D call: TRBD2 (6 bases). The source is a person aged 18-60 years who received the Ad26.COV2.S COVID-19 vaccine or a placebo. The CDR3, as DNA: TGTGCCAGCAGTCTTAGCGGAGACTTCTACGAGCAGTACTTC. It is translated as CASSLSGDFYEQYF.